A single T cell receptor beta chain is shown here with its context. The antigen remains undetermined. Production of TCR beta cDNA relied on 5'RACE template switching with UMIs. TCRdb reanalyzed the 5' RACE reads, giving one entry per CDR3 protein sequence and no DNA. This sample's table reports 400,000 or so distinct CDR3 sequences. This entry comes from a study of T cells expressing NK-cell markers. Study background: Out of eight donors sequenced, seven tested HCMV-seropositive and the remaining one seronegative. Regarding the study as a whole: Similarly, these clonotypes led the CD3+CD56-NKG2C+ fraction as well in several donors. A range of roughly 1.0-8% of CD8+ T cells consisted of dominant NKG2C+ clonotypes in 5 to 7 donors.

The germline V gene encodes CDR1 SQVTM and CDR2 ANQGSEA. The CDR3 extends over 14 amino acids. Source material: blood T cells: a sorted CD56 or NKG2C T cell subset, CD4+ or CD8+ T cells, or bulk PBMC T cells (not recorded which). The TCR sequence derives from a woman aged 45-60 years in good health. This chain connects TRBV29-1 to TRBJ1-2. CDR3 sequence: CSVVIRAGSDGYTF.